This T cell receptor beta chain was identified in a study of blood T cell repertoires in COVID-19. Study-level background: Donors in the United States, Italy and Spain gave samples during acute or convalescent COVID-19. PBMCs, B-cell-depleted T cells, or T cells provided the cDNA or gDNA that made up the material.

Per the original methods: Amplification of reference gene primers provided the estimated nucleated cell counts. Clones were sequenced by immunoSEQ multiplex PCR, and TCRdb holds only the in-frame ones, with some missing. The V and J calls and clone size are taken from that table; D and trimming were inferred from the DNA. The data contain some 200,000 clones, approximately 89% of them singletons. The CDR3 runs 15 residues. This sequence was found in a man aged 35 to 55 with active or convalescent COVID-19. The chain couples TRBV21-1 to TRBJ2-1; the table's D call, TRBD1, was not checked against the DNA. TRBV21-1 is a pseudogene locus. Material: peripheral blood. The CDR3 nucleotides are TGTGCCAGCAGCAAAGTCGACCAGGGGGGAGCGGTTAGGTTCTTC. Its protein product is CASSKVDQGGAVRFF.